What follows are 9 T cell receptor beta chains derived from one specimen sequenced in a study of blood T cell dynamics during melanoma immunotherapy (dated by TCRdb to about 2020). The protocol used for the library was the immunoSEQ multiplex PCR assay. TCRdb stores this immuneACCESS table with in-frame sequences only. Part of the clones is absent; in the studies checked, under half of the shortfall reflects unresolved V genes, and no reason is known for the rest. The sample contains roughly 17,000 clones, 83% of them found a single time. Roughly 7.1% of the sample rests with the top ten. What this sample's time point label stands for: pre-treatment baseline. The input for sequencing was blood, taken from a patient treated with checkpoint blockade. These receptors were obtained from a human donor with melanoma.

CDR3 protein: CASSEFGSHNEQFF. CDR3 bases: TGTGCCAGCAGTGAATTCGGTAGTCACAATGAGCAGTTCTTC. This rearrangement joins TRBV25-1 to TRBJ2-1; D remains ambiguous. This CDR3 has 14 residues. Trimming left V 1 base short and J 5 bases short, with 9 bases between. Germline V CDR1 and CDR2: MGHDK, SYGVNS.

The genes are TRBV13 and TRBJ2-1, with D tentatively TRBD2 (6 bases). Germline V CDR1 and CDR2: PRHDT, FYEKMQ (reference sequence). The CDR3 totals 16 residues. The V end was cut by 4 bases, the J end by 0 bases, with 13 bases between. The CDR3 DNA follows: TGTGCCAGCAGCTATTTTAGCGGTAGCTCCTACAATGAGCAGTTCTTC. This codes for CASSYFSGSSYNEQFF.

The chain links TRBV4-2 to TRBJ2-1, with 7 positions matching TRBD2. V trimming: 1 base; J trimming: 8 bases; junction bases outside the gene matches: 5. The CDR3 has 14 residues. Germline-derived CDR1 and CDR2 are LGHNA and YNFKEQ. In DNA form, the CDR3 reads TGTGCCAGCAGCCAAGCGGGAGGTTTATATGAGCAGTTCTTC. Protein sequence: CASSQAGGLYEQFF.

The J gene is TRBJ2-5, the V gene TRBV7-2; D not resolved. The CDR3 covers 13 residues. Germline CDR1 SGHTA, CDR2 FQGNSA. Trimming took off 2 bases at V and 3 bases at J, with 7 bases between the two ends. As DNA, the CDR3 is TGTGCCAGCAGCTTATCGACAAAAGAGACCCAGTACTTC. It encodes CASSLSTKETQYF. Filled out from reference TRBV7-2 and TRBJ2-5, the complete variable domain reads GAGVSQSPSNKVTEKGKDVELRCDPISGHTALYWYRQSLGQGLEFLIYFQGNSAPDKSGLPSDRFSAERTGGSVSTLTIQRTQQEDSAVYLCASSLSTKETQYFGPGTRLLVL.

CDR3 in amino acids: CASSSRRGNTGELFF. The CDR3 DNA follows: TGTGCCAGCAGCTCCAGACGAGGAAACACCGGGGAGCTGTTTTTT. J is TRBJ2-2 and V is TRBV7-6; D is undetermined. This CDR3 is 15 amino acids long. The germline gives CDR1 SGHVS, CDR2 FNYEAQ. Between the trimmed V and J ends, which lost 4 bases and 2 bases, there was a span of 11 bases.

The chain combines TRBV6-5 with TRBJ2-5, with 12 bases matching TRBD2. The CDR3 has 15 residues. Trimming removed 4 bases from V and 5 bases from J; junction bases left unmatched: 5. Per germline, CDR1 MNHEY and CDR2 SVGAGI. The CDR3 loop is CASSWTSGTPETQYF. As DNA, the CDR3 is TGTGCCAGCAGTTGGACTAGCGGGACTCCTGAGACCCAGTACTTC.

In its sample, this clone was seen once. Its ends do not fully match the called genes, so a read error is possible. V is TRBV28 and J is TRBJ2-2, with 15 bases aligning to TRBD2. CDR1 is MDHEN, CDR2 SYDVKM, per germline. The CDR3 has 17 residues. Written as DNA, the CDR3 is TGTGCCAGCAGTTGGGGGACTAGCGGGAGGAACGCCGGGGAGCTGTTTTTT. It encodes CASSWGTSGRNAGELFF.

The chain is built from TRBV27 and TRBJ2-3, with 8 bases fitting TRBD2. Germline V gene sequence: CDR1 MNHEY, CDR2 SMNVEV (reference sequence). Trimming cost V 5 bases and J 8 bases; bases outside gene matches: 9. The CDR3 contains 14 residues. DNA for the CDR3: TGTGCCAGCAGTCCCTTCTCACTAGCGGCTACGCAGTATTTT. It encodes CASSPFSLAATQYF.

The chain uses TRBV7-6 and TRBJ2-5, with a possible D match to TRBD2 (6 bases). CDR3 length equals 15 residues. V lost 3 bases, J lost 5 bases, and 16 bases lay in between. CDR1 is SGHVS and CDR2 is FNYEAQ in the germline V gene. CDR3 sequence reads: CASSFGGGPRETQYF. DNA for the CDR3: TGTGCCAGCAGCTTTGGGGGAGGACCACGGGAGACCCAGTACTTC.